This entry lists 10 T cell receptor beta chains sequenced from one sample in a study of technical replicates of blood from several donors (dated 2017 in TCRdb). Libraries were prepared through the immunoSEQ multiplex PCR assay. Held by TCRdb, this immuneACCESS table contains in-frame sequences only and omits some clones. Under half of the omission traces to an unresolved V gene where checked; the cause of the rest is unknown. This sample is represented by around 65,000 clones; around nine tenths of them were singletons. The ten most abundant clones make up 4.6% of the sample. Sequencing was done on a sample of PBMCs. Receptor source: a human donor in good health. Some clones in this sample may be carry-over from other donors' samples.

V is TRBV5-4 and J is TRBJ1-6, with unresolved D. The CDR3 is 16 amino acids. Germline V gene lookup returns CDR1 SGHNT and CDR2 YYREEE (reference sequence). V was cut by 7 bases and J by 3 bases, with 17 bases left in between. The CDR3 DNA is TGTGCCAGCCGGAGGGATCTAGGGAACTATAATTCACCCCTCCACTTT. Amino acids: CASRRDLGNYNSPLHF.

The chain combines TRBV25-1 with TRBJ1-4; no definite D call. Germline V gene sequence: CDR1 MGHDK, CDR2 SYGVNS. Trimming cost V 4 bases and J 7 bases, with 13 bases left between them. The CDR3 is 14 amino acids. The CDR3 loop reads CASSGARAGEKLFF. The CDR3 nucleotides read TGTGCCAGCAGTGGAGCCCGGGCGGGTGAAAAACTGTTTTTT. Complete variable domain (other parts from reference TRBV25-1 and TRBJ1-4): EADIYQTPRYLVIGTGKKITLECSQTMGHDKMYWYQQDPGMELHLIHYSYGVNSTEKGDLSSESTVSRIRTEHFPLTLESARPSHTSQYLCASSGARAGEKLFFGSGTQLSVL.

This clone occurred a few times. The rearrangement links TRBV5-1 to TRBJ2-2, with D possibly matching TRBD2 (6 bases). Trimming shortened V by 1 base and J by 3 bases, and 7 bases separated the two germline ends. Germline-derived CDR1 and CDR2 are SGHRS and YFSETQ. This CDR3 region has 14 residues. This chain's CDR3 is CASSLSGDTGELFF. CDR3 sequence (DNA): TGCGCCAGCAGCTTGTCGGGGGACACCGGGGAGCTGTTTTTT.

The chain links TRBV9 to TRBJ2-7; 7 bases are shared with TRBD1. Trimming removed 0 bases from V and 6 bases from J; junction bases left unmatched: 3. CDR3 length: 13 residues. Germline CDR1 SGDLS, CDR2 YYNGEE. Here the CDR3 DNA reads TGTGCCAGCAGCGTAGAGGGGGCGGGCGAGCAGTACTTC. Amino acid sequence: CASSVEGAGEQYF.

The chain links TRBV6-6 to TRBJ2-2; TRBD2 matches at 16 bases. The CDR3 length is 16 residues. The germline V gene encodes CDR1 MNHNY and CDR2 SVGAGI (reference sequence). After removal of 3 bases from V and 6 bases from J, the junction contained 1 base not matched to a gene. The CDR3 loop is CASSYGTSGRAGELFF. DNA for the CDR3: TGTGCCAGCAGTTATGGGACTAGCGGGAGGGCCGGGGAGCTGTTTTTT.

This chain joins TRBV4-2 and TRBJ2-5; TRBD1 matches at 7 bases. Trimming removed 5 bases from V and 4 bases from J; junction bases left unmatched: 4. The CDR3 covers 13 residues. Germline CDR1 is LGHNA and CDR2 is YNFKEQ. In nucleotides, the CDR3 is TGTGCCAGCAGCGACAGGGATGGAGAGACCCAGTACTTC. Residues: CASSDRDGETQYF.

The chain joins TRBV5-8 to TRBJ2-1; a weak D match, TRBD2 (5 bases). This CDR3 is built from 18 residues. The germline V gene has CDR1 SGHTS and CDR2 YDEGEE. V gave up 0 bases and J gave up 0 bases, with 16 bases separating them. The CDR3 here is CASSLGHWTFTSYNEQFF. CDR3 bases: TGTGCCAGCAGCTTGGGTCACTGGACTTTTACCTCCTACAATGAGCAGTTCTTC.

The genes are TRBV7-2 and TRBJ2-7; 7 bases match TRBD1. The CDR3 loop spans 14 amino acids. V shed 5 bases and J 5 bases; nucleotides not matched to a gene: 9. The germline gives CDR1 SGHTA, CDR2 FQGNSA. CDR3 sequence (DNA): TGTGCCAGCAGCCCCCGGCCTCAGGGGGACGAGCAGTACTTC. Translating gives CASSPRPQGDEQYF.

The chain carries TRBV21-1 and TRBJ1-1; whether TRBD1, the table's D call, matches the DNA was not checked. TRBV21-1 is assigned pseudogene status. The CDR3 loop spans 12 amino acids. This CDR3 reads CASRTGKPEAFF. The CDR3 DNA sequence: TGTGCCAGCAGGACAGGGAAACCTGAAGCTTTCTTT.

The chain uses TRBV19 and TRBJ2-1; TRBD2 matches at 7 bases. This CDR3 has 15 amino acids. The germline CDR1 and CDR2 sequences are LNHDA and SQIVND (reference sequence). Unmatched junction bases numbered 11, after V lost 7 bases and J lost 5 bases. CDR3 sequence: CASTKSGVANNEQFF. The CDR3 DNA follows: TGTGCCAGTACCAAGAGCGGGGTGGCCAACAATGAGCAGTTCTTC. The variable domain in full, completed from reference TRBV19 and TRBJ2-1, reads DGGITQSPKYLFRKEGQNVTLSCEQNLNHDAMYWYRQDPGQGLRLIYYSQIVNDFQKGDIAEGYSVSREKKESFPLTVTSAQKNPTAFYLCASTKSGVANNEQFFGPGTRLTVL.